Each of the 21 T cell receptor beta chains below was sequenced from the same sample in a study of human T cells and chemical hapten exposure. Time point here: patch test 2, 6 weeks after DPC sensitization. The treatment: therapeutic diphenylcyclopropenone sensitization with weekly scalp DPC. TCRdb re-called the RACE reads with MiXCR, one entry per CDR3 protein. The sample lists 85,000 to 95,000 distinct CDR3 sequences, approximately 11% occurring once. The sequencing here drew on whole blood, taken in connection with sensitization to the hapten diphenylcyclopropenone (DPC). The receptors were sampled from a man aged 40-50 years with alopecia areata. Some clones in this sample may be carry-over from other donors' samples.

The chain has TRBV6-4 and TRBJ2-2; 7 bases agree with TRBD1. Unmatched junction bases numbered 3, after V lost 2 bases and J lost 6 bases. This CDR3 is 14 amino acids long. Per germline, CDR1 MRHNA and CDR2 SNTAGT. The CDR3 sequence: CASSDDRAPGELFF. In DNA, the CDR3 is TGTGCCAGCAGTGACGACAGGGCGCCCGGGGAGCTGTTTTTT.

The chain has TRBV11-1 and TRBJ2-2, with D possibly matching TRBD2 (5 bases). Germline CDR1 is SGHAT and CDR2 is FQDESV (reference sequence). The V and J ends lost 6 bases and 0 bases respectively, with 11 bases between them. The CDR3 sequence is 15 residues long. The CDR3 DNA sequence: TGTGCCAGCAGGGCGAGGACTCCGAACACCGGGGAGCTGTTTTTT. The encoded protein is CASRARTPNTGELFF. Full variable domain (outside the CDR3, taken from reference TRBV11-1 and TRBJ2-2): EAEVAQSPRYKITEKSQAVAFWCDPISGHATLYWYRQILGQGPELLVQFQDESVVDDSQLPKDRFSAERLKGVDSTLKIQPAELGDSAMYLCASRARTPNTGELFFGEGSRLTVL.

The chain combines TRBV29-1 with TRBJ2-3; 9 nucleotides agree with TRBD1. J was trimmed by 7 bases and V by 1 base; bases with no gene match: 9. CDR3 size: 15 residues. Germline loops: CDR1 SQVTM, CDR2 ANQGSEA. The CDR3 is CSVEADRGDPYTQYF. CDR3 coding DNA: TGCAGCGTTGAAGCCGACAGGGGGGATCCTTATACGCAGTATTTT.

In this sample, this clonotype turned up a few times. V gene TRBV7-9 combines with J gene TRBJ2-5, with 12 bases aligning to TRBD2. Germline V gene lookup returns CDR1 SEHNR and CDR2 FQNEAQ (reference sequence). Trimming at V came to 2 bases and at J to 2 bases, leaving 6 bases not matched to a gene. The CDR3 covers 17 residues. The CDR3 sequence: CASSLLAGGVRQETQYF. Here the CDR3 DNA reads TGTGCCAGCAGCTTACTAGCGGGAGGGGTTCGGCAAGAGACCCAGTACTTC.

This chain uses TRBV3-1 with TRBJ2-7, with TRBD2 identical over 13 bases. This CDR3 region has 15 residues. Unmatched junction bases numbered 3, after V lost 2 bases and J lost 5 bases. Germline V CDR1 and CDR2: LGHDT, YNNKEL (reference sequence). The CDR3 coding sequence is TGTGCCAGCAGCCAAACGGGACTAGCGGGAAACGAGCAGTACTTC. It specifies CASSQTGLAGNEQYF.

The chain employs TRBV4-3 and TRBJ2-7; tentatively, D is TRBD1 (7 bases). This CDR3 region has 16 residues. V was cut by 0 bases and J by 5 bases, with 17 bases left in between. The germline V gene encodes CDR1 LGHNA and CDR2 YSLEER. The CDR3 bases are TGCGCCAGCAGCCAAGATCGCGGAGGGGGCATGCACGAGCAGTACTTC. Residues: CASSQDRGGGMHEQYF.

The J gene is TRBJ2-3, the V gene TRBV12-3 or TRBV12-4, with D unclear. V was trimmed by 4 bases and J by 0 bases, leaving 8 bases between them. The CDR3 runs 14 residues. The CDR3 reads CASSWSLSTDTQYF. The CDR3 DNA sequence: TGTGCCAGCAGTTGGTCGTTGAGCACAGATACGCAGTATTTT.

This clonotype was counted ten times or more. For the CDR3, the DNA is TGTGCCAGCAGCCCACGACGGACAGTTAGCACAGATACGCAGTATTTT. Encoded protein: CASSPRRTVSTDTQYF. This rearrangement joins TRBV6-5 to TRBJ2-3; tentatively, D is TRBD1 (6 bases). V lost 6 bases to trimming and J lost 0 bases, with 16 bases between them. The germline V gene encodes CDR1 MNHEY and CDR2 SVGAGI. The CDR3 spans 16 residues.

This clonotype was picked up many times. The chain recombines TRBV19 with TRBJ2-7; D is unclear. In germline, CDR1 is LNHDA, CDR2 SQIVND (reference sequence). The V end was cut by 3 bases, the J end by 3 bases, with 12 bases between. There are 14 residues in the CDR3. CDR3 protein: CASSIGHDLYEQYF. The CDR3 DNA reads as TGTGCCAGTAGTATCGGCCACGACCTCTACGAGCAGTACTTC.

The chain links TRBV27 to TRBJ1-2; D unresolved. This CDR3 comprises 12 residues. The germline V gene has CDR1 MNHEY and CDR2 SMNVEV (reference sequence). V shed 10 bases and J shed 8 bases, with 17 bases lying between them. The CDR3 loop is CAILSPTMGYTF. CDR3 nucleotides: TGTGCCATCTTGTCCCCCACGATGGGCTACACCTTC.

This clonotype appeared a few times. The V gene is TRBV3-1, the J gene TRBJ1-5, with D perhaps TRBD1 (6 bases). The CDR3 sequence is 14 residues long. V lost 4 bases and J lost 7, with 14 bases in between. The germline V gene has CDR1 LGHDT and CDR2 YNNKEL (reference sequence). In nucleotides, the CDR3 is TGTGCCAGCAGCCTTCAGGGGTATGGGCAGCCCCAGCATTTT. Translating it yields CASSLQGYGQPQHF.

In its sample, this clonotype was seen a few times. This chain uses TRBV6-6 with TRBJ2-4; a weak D match, TRBD1 (6 bases). Germline CDR1 is MNHNY and CDR2 is SVGAGI (reference sequence). Deletions cut 3 bases from V and 0 bases from J, with 15 bases between. CDR3 length equals 17 residues. The CDR3 sequence is CASSYPSGELAKNIQYF. The CDR3 DNA reads TGTGCCAGCAGTTATCCATCAGGGGAACTAGCCAAAAACATTCAGTACTTC.

This clonotype was seen a few times. The chain uses TRBV4-3 and TRBJ1-1; TRBD1 matches at 7 bases. J was trimmed by 2 bases and V by 4 bases; bases with no gene match: 10. The CDR3 extends over 16 amino acids. The germline V gene has CDR1 LGHNA and CDR2 YSLEER. CDR3 nucleotide sequence: TGCGCCAGCAGCCGCAACCAAGGACAGGTAAACACTGAAGCTTTCTTT. This translates into CASSRNQGQVNTEAFF.

This clonotype has at least ten counts. The chain carries TRBV7-2 and TRBJ1-2; D is undetermined. The length of the CDR3 is 13 residues. Per the germline V gene, CDR1 is SGHTA and CDR2 is FQGNSA. Trimming took 3 bases from V and 6 from J, leaving 11 bases between them. CDR3 bases: TGTGCCAGCAGCTTCCGGCCCGGGGATGGCTACACCTTC. Its protein product is CASSFRPGDGYTF.

CDR3 coding DNA: TGTGCCAGCAGCCAAGCAATTAGGGGGACTGAAGCTTTCTTT. The encoded protein is CASSQAIRGTEAFF. The rearrangement joins TRBV3-1 to TRBJ1-1; TRBD1 is a possible D gene (6 bases). Trimming removed 1 base from V and 5 bases from J, with 11 bases in between. Germline V gene data show CDR1 as LGHDT and CDR2 as YNNKEL (reference sequence). The CDR3 covers 14 residues.

This clonotype was observed at least ten times. The gene calls are TRBV4-1 and TRBJ1-4, with 7 bases identical to TRBD1. CDR3 length: 16 amino acids. The J segment lost 8 bases and the V segment lost 6 bases, leaving 15 bases of the junction unmatched. CDR1 MGHRA and CDR2 YSYEKL come from the germline V gene. CDR3: CASRERVGTVNEKLFF. The CDR3 coding sequence is TGCGCCAGCAGGGAAAGGGTGGGGACAGTAAACGAAAAACTGTTTTTT.

The CDR3 protein is CASRPSGGRNTEAFF. The CDR3 DNA is TGTGCCAGCAGGCCCAGCGGGGGAAGGAACACTGAAGCTTTCTTT. This chain uses TRBV6-5 with TRBJ1-1; tentatively, D is TRBD1 (5 bases). The germline V gene has CDR1 MNHEY and CDR2 SVGAGI. This CDR3 comprises 15 residues. V shed 6 bases and J shed 1 base, with 15 bases lying between them.

The chain couples TRBV5-4 to TRBJ2-5, with D hard to call. The CDR3 consists of 14 residues. CDR1 is SGHNT and CDR2 is YYREEE in the germline V gene (reference sequence). The V end was cut by 1 base, the J end by 3 bases, with 10 bases between. The CDR3 nucleotides are TGTGCCAGCAGCTTGCCTGACACTGAAGAGACCCAGTACTTC. It encodes CASSLPDTEETQYF.

The chain recombines TRBV14 with TRBJ2-7; D gene unclear. V was cut by 0 bases and J by 3 bases, with 6 bases left in between. The CDR3 totals 13 residues. CDR1 is SGHDN and CDR2 is FVKESK in the germline V gene. The chain's CDR3 is CASSQDLNYEQYV. In nucleotides, the CDR3 is TGTGCCAGCAGCCAAGACTTGAACTACGAGCAGTACGTC.

The genes are TRBV15 and TRBJ1-4; 8 bases map to TRBD1. After removal of 5 bases from V and 5 bases from J, the junction contained 4 bases not matched to a gene. The CDR3 sequence is 14 residues long. Germline CDR1 and CDR2: LNHNV and YYDKDF (reference sequence). CDR3 in amino acids: CATSVGQENEKLFF. CDR3 coding DNA: TGTGCCACCAGCGTGGGACAGGAGAATGAAAAACTGTTTTTT.

V is TRBV24-1 and J is TRBJ1-1; 7 nucleotides agree with TRBD1. The J segment lost 3 bases and the V segment lost 5 bases, leaving 2 bases of the junction unmatched. The germline gives CDR1 KGHDR, CDR2 SFDVKD. The CDR3 has 13 amino acids. The CDR3 sequence is CATSAGQHTEAFF. CDR3 sequence (DNA): TGTGCCACCAGTGCGGGACAGCACACTGAAGCTTTCTTT.